This T cell receptor beta chain derives from a study of cytomegalovirus exposure and HLA in healthy donors (TCRdb year 2017). General notes on the study: An earlier analysis of about 530 of the donors reported 276 Gb of sequence data and 117 million unique TCR beta sequences obtained from about 180 million T cells. A later analysis re-examined previously published TCR beta repertoires from several hundred donors and added high-resolution HLA genotyping to investigate patterns of TCR occurrence. Donor age, sex, ethnicity and CMV serostatus were compiled alongside the repertoire data. All discovery cohort repertoires had been generated on a single sequencing platform. Among some 400 genotyped donors of the cohort, an average of roughly 230,000 unique TCR beta nucleotide sequences was sequenced per donor, of which about 20% were non-productive. The number of donors typed differed by locus, with roughly 620-630 for A, B, C, DRB1 and DQB1, roughly 520 for DQA1, 600 to 610 for DPA1, and over 400 for DPB1. Rather than using new phenotypic data, the later analysis identified candidate immune exposures from TCR beta sequences and from how often those sequences occurred across donors. The study aimed to test whether signatures of past pathogen exposure could be identified by cataloging public T cell receptors. The T cell repertoires of 666 subjects were profiled by immunosequencing and related to cytomegalovirus serostatus. Class I and class II HLA loci were covered by the typing at four-digit resolution. A later genetic analysis used genome-wide SNP genotypes for about three fifths of the roughly 700 donors, treating that subset as a discovery cohort. Several DR-DQ haplotypes were handled as single units for association and clustering because linkage in the cohort was strong. Of the approximately 400 genotyped donors, roughly 80% fell in the genetic ancestry cluster associated with self-reported Caucasian donors. A separate validation cohort of roughly 110 different subjects was used in addition to the approximately 700-subject first cohort. An early release covering about 600 HLA-typed donors comprised approximately 300 gigabases of sequencing data and some 79 million unique TCR sequences. The study combined high-throughput TCR immunosequencing, statistical association of individual TCRs with disease status, and machine learning to predict cytomegalovirus infection status. An earlier analysis of 500 to 650 of the donors applied high-throughput TCR beta sequencing to assess whether each TCR beta V gene segment acted as functional or pseudogenic. Overall study outcomes, separate from this receptor: Correlated functional status among segregating V segments might be attributable to linkage disequilibrium, but an unknown experimental factor could not be ruled out. In both the original and validation cohorts, the classifier was reported to diagnose cytomegalovirus status with high specificity and sensitivity. While some public TCRs were present in many individuals, most TCR sequences turned up only very rarely across donors. In a later analysis, HLA-associated TCR beta chains were found to be more clonally expanded and to have lower generation probabilities than equally common non-associated chains. A further reported finding was that TCR beta sequences accurately predicted the HLA-A and HLA-B alleles for most subjects in the first cohort. Assigning TCR associations to individual alleles was difficult when HLA alleles, especially DR and DQ, strongly co-occurred. Because HLA typing was unavailable for some donors at each locus, only the typed subset was used in association tests. Only TCR beta chains were sequenced in this cohort, and the absence of alpha or paired-chain data limited detectable features. In vitro tests confirmed that a few of the cytomegalovirus-associated TCR beta chains recognize cytomegalovirus antigens. For the cohort, immune exposure information was limited to CMV serostatus. Because counts were too low, seventeen rarely observed V segments, including chromosome 9 orphons, were excluded from the earlier analysis of about 500 of the donors. It was suggested by the authors that the approach could potentially be generalized to other disease states and immunological phenotypes. An association between a missense DCLRE1C variant and V-gene and J-gene trimming of TCR beta chains was found in a later genetic analysis and replicated in an independent cohort. A later analysis found that most CMV-associated TCR beta chains appeared HLA-restricted, with HLA associations seemingly driven largely by CMV exposure. The 87-base-pair reads could not distinguish some IMGT-functional V segments, including TRBV6-2 and TRBV6-3, so those segments were excluded. A later analysis found that TCR association rates varied across HLA loci, with DRB1 alleles showing the most associated TCRs and HLA-C alleles the fewest. A cluster of highly shared sequence variants was judged likely to be a technical artifact of the sequencing pipeline. The study listed 170 or so TCR beta chains as associated with cytomegalovirus. At a false discovery rate of 0.05, a later analysis linked under 20,000 TCR beta sequences to specific HLA alleles. In a later genetic analysis, fewer N-insertions in productive TCRs were reported among donors in an Asian-associated ancestry cluster than the 666-donor mean. In a later analysis, several top co-occurrence clusters were reported to appear linked to parvovirus B19, influenza, CMV and Epstein-Barr virus. The presence/absence analyses assumed that sequencing depth was roughly uniform across donors, and that assumption may not be true. Broadly in line with IMGT annotations, most TCR beta V segments showed up in productive rearrangements about 87% or about 30% of the time in an earlier analysis of 587 of the donors.

The library was produced with the immunoSEQ multiplex PCR assay. For the multiplex PCR, a mixture combining 60 forward primers for TCR Vbeta segments and 13 reverse primers for TCR Jbeta segments was used. The CDR3 region of rearranged TCR beta genes was amplified from genomic DNA with a multiplex PCR assay. On the Illumina HiSeq System, the amplified TCR beta libraries were sequenced as 87-base-pair reads. The authors processed their data as follows. In a later analysis, roughly 80 million unique TCR beta chains were counted across the roughly 610 repertoires, and around 11 million of these chains were shared by at least two donors. Raw reads were error-corrected and collapsed into unique sequences with a nearest-neighbor algorithm that merged closely related sequences to remove PCR and sequencing errors. V, D and J gene segments were assigned by aligning CDR3 sequences to IMGT reference sequences. Each retained sequence needed at least a six-nucleotide match to both a V gene segment and a J gene segment. Rearrangements were called productive when the CDR3 lacked stop codons and stayed in frame with V and J; all others were non-productive. Following IMGT convention, CDR3 was defined as the stretch from the second conserved V-encoded cysteine to the conserved J-encoded phenylalanine. In an earlier analysis of roughly 610 of the donors, sequences lacking an unambiguous match to a single V gene segment were excluded. In an earlier analysis of roughly 500 of the donors, V segments were called functional above 56.7% productive rearrangements and were called segregating when the between-donor standard deviation exceeded 5%. To diagnose cytomegalovirus status from the catalog of TCR beta chain sequences, a statistical classification framework was built. V and J gene assignment, in a later analysis, came from comparing TCR nucleotide sequences with IMGT/GENE-DB human TR gene sequences. The TCRdist pipeline was used in a later analysis to assign CDR3 sequences and most-parsimonious VDJ recombination scenarios. In a later analysis, each TCR beta chain was defined by its CDR3 amino acid sequence together with its V-gene family, and reads without a unique V-gene family were excluded. As a way to deal with suspected cross-contamination and a sequencing artifact, a later analysis dropped 450 to 600 nucleotide sequences that were highly shared and had low generation probability. A later analysis calculated a clonal expansion index for each public chain from normalized within-repertoire ranks of inferred template counts. A later analysis computed generation probabilities with a VDJ recombination model fitted to out-of-frame rearrangements, and checked the results against IGoR. In a later analysis, TCR-TCR, TCR-HLA and TCR-CMV co-occurrence was scored with hypergeometric tests, and a repertoire-size bias correction was applied to TCR pairs. A later analysis estimated false discovery rates by permuting HLA or CMV assignments 20 times. In a later analysis, co-occurring TCRs were grouped with DBSCAN, and TCRdist sequence similarity was added when clustering was performed within HLA-allele-positive subsets. Repertoires with fewer than 30,000 or more than 120,000 public chains, plus five repertoires with anomalous nucleotide sharing, were excluded from co-occurrence clustering. Here the immuneACCESS table is served through TCRdb, limited to in-frame sequences with V and J called. Missing clones are a known gap in these copies; in checked studies unresolved V genes cover under half, and the rest lacks a known reason. V and J calls and clone size follow that table, whereas D and trimming were derived from the DNA. The table for this sample lists around 140,000 clones; roughly 79% of them were counted only once. Of the sample, roughly 9.7% falls within the top ten clones.

From the germline V gene, CDR1 is SGHRS and CDR2 is YFSETQ. V and J lose 6 bases and 4 bases, and a span of 14 bases separates them. Measured from the cysteine to the phenylalanine, the CDR3 is 15 residues long. Just CDR3 DNA is preserved here, 45 bases in frame from base 1. This clone has just one count. Which antigen it targets is not known. One base away there is no much larger clone; base qualities are not given. In total, 630 or so healthy bone marrow donors made up the cohort. All cohort members were sampled while nominally healthy, although unrecorded immune exposures were likely present. The donor was CMV seropositive and belonged to the group of 250 to 300 seropositive cohort members. Every donor gave a peripheral blood sample, and the peripheral blood mononuclear cells from that sample were used for TCR beta sequencing. The Qiagen DNeasy Blood Extraction Kit was used to extract genomic DNA from the blood cell samples.

This receptor was identified in a woman in her sixties in good health and CMV-seropositive. Input material: PBMCs. The rearrangement joined TRBV5-1 to TRBJ2-6, with TRBD1 as a weak D call on 5 bases. This receptor has the CDR3 CASTPQGAGANVLTF. The nucleotides read TGCGCCAGCACACCCCAGGGTGCAGGGGCCAACGTCCTGACTTTC.